These 2 T cell receptor beta chains came from one sample sequenced in a study of T cell responses to AZD1222 COVID-19 vaccine (dated by TCRdb to the early 2020s). Library construction relied on the immunoSEQ multiplex PCR assay. TCRdb took over this immuneACCESS table, retaining in-frame rearrangements with V and J assigned. Such tables are incomplete; in checked studies, under half of the missing clones stem from an unresolved V gene, and the remainder is unexplained. The sample table contains 95,000 to 110,000 clones; only one count was recorded for 91% of them. About 41% of the sample belongs to the ten largest clones. The time point label of this sample denotes: baseline before first vaccination. The input for sequencing was peripheral blood, taken on day 0 of AZD1222 vaccination. The receptors here all came from an adult in good health.

The CDR3 coding sequence is TGTGCCAGCAGCTTATCTTCCAGCAATCAGCCCCAGCATTTT. It codes for CASSLSSSNQPQHF. This chain links TRBV7-2 with TRBJ1-5, with D hard to call. With 2 bases removed from V and 1 base from J, the gap between germline ends came to 6 bases. Germline V gene data show CDR1 as SGHTA and CDR2 as FQGNSA. This CDR3 comprises 14 residues.

This chain uses TRBV30 with TRBJ2-7, with no clear D. This CDR3 comprises 11 residues. CDR1 GTSNPN and CDR2 SVGIG come from the germline V gene (reference sequence). V gave up 7 bases and J gave up 7 bases, with 14 bases separating them. This CDR3 is CAFSGQVEQYF. CDR3 DNA: TGTGCCTTCTCAGGTCAGGTGGAGCAGTACTTC.